This TCR beta chain was profiled in a study of T cell repertoires in cytomegalovirus infection. Turning to the study itself: CMV epitopes in the study were HLA-C-restricted (recently identified) and HLA-B-restricted (well studied). Both a matching HLA type and CMV infection were indicated by public TCR beta signatures.

Study results and caveats: Ex vivo, HLA-C-restricted CMV-specific TCR beta clonotypes prevailed over the rest of the response. Cumulative frequency of public TCR beta families picked out carriers of CMV plus the relevant HLA.

MiXCR was run by TCRdb on the reads, yielding one entry per CDR3 protein. The repertoire includes around 800,000 distinct CDR3 sequences, about 30% of them detected once, and roughly 12% sits in the top ten. The CDR3 contains 12 residues. Trimming shortened V by 5 bases and J by 12 bases, and 14 bases separated the two germline ends. In germline, CDR1 is SGHVS, CDR2 FQNEAQ. This clonotype was seen many times. Its antigen is not identified. The rearrangement links TRBV7-8 to TRBJ1-5, with D unresolved. This receptor was taken from a human donor in good health (CMV status not recorded). Some clones in this sample may be carry-over from other donors' samples. This specimen was cultured CD8+ T cells from PBMCs, taken from culture after CMV antigen stimulation. The DNA for the CDR3 is TGTGCCAGCAGCGCCGACATACCCTACCAGCATTTT. Translated: CASSADIPYQHF. Together with reference TRBV7-8 and TRBJ1-5, the CDR3 gives the full variable domain: GAGVSQSPRYKVAKRGQDVALRCDPISGHVSLFWYQQALGQGPEFLTYFQNEAQLDKSGLPSDRFFAERPEGSVSTLKIQRTQQEDSAVYLCASSADIPYQHFGDGTRLSIL.